A selection of T cell receptor beta chains follows, all from one sample in a study of blood T cell repertoires in COVID-19. Repertoires were generated with immunoSEQ multiplex PCR, while TCRdb's copy carries only in-frame clones and drops some. This sample has roughly 100,000 clones, with approximately 89% found just once. Sequences were obtained from peripheral blood. The receptor set was obtained from a human donor in a cohort sampled during active COVID-19. CDR3s include the opening cysteine and the closing phenylalanine or tryptophan. The D gene is left open where the match is weak. Size values are once, few and many counts, or a class for expanded clones, and some rows have none.

13	-	TRBV15	TRBJ1-2	-	TGTGCCACCAGCAGGCGACAGTTTTATGGCTACACCTTC	CATSRRQFYGYTF
11	-	TRBV29-1	TRBJ2-7	-	TGCAGCGTTGAACGGGGTTACGAGCAGTACTTC	CSVERGYEQYF
14	TRBD1	TRBV7-2	TRBJ2-7	-	TGTGCCAGCAGCTCGACAGGGGCGGGGTACGAGCAGTACTTC	CASSSTGAGYEQYF
20	TRBD1	TRBV24-1	TRBJ1-5	-	TGTGCCACCAGTGATTTCCTCGAAACAGGGGGAGCTTATAGCAATCAGCCCCAGCATTTT	CATSDFLETGGAYSNQPQHF
14	TRBD2	TRBV29-1	TRBJ2-1	-	TGCAGCGTTGCCGGGGGGGCCGCCGAGAATGAGCAGTTCTTC	CSVAGGAAENEQFF
12	-	TRBV7-3	TRBJ1-5	-	TGTGCCAGCAGCTTATACAATCAGCCCCAGCATTTT	CASSLYNQPQHF
11	-	TRBV20-1	TRBJ1-1	few	TGCAGCGGACAGATGAACACTGAAGCTTTCTTT	CSGQMNTEAFF
15	TRBD1	TRBV10-3	TRBJ1-1	-	TGTGCCATCAGTGCCTCGGACAGGGGGATCACTGAAGCTTTCTTT	CAISASDRGITEAFF
14	TRBD1	TRBV9	TRBJ1-5	-	TGTGCCAGCAGCGGACAGGGTAGCAATCAGCCCCAGCATTTT	CASSGQGSNQPQHF
15	TRBD1	TRBV11-2	TRBJ1-6	once	TGTGCCAGCAGCTTAGATAGGACAGGGTCTTCACCCCTCCACTTT	CASSLDRTGSSPLHF
14	-	TRBV28	TRBJ1-5	-	TGTGCCAGCAGTTCAGGACAGCCTCCAGAGCCCCAGCATTTT	CASSSGQPPEPQHF
16	TRBD2	TRBV5-4	TRBJ2-2	-	TGTGCCAGCAGCAACGTAGCGGGGGGAGGGACCGGGGAGCTGTTTTTT	CASSNVAGGGTGELFF
15	TRBD1	TRBV5-8	TRBJ1-5	once	TGTGCCAGCAGCCCGGGACAGGGATACAATCAGCCCCAGCATTTT	CASSPGQGYNQPQHF
12	-	TRBV5-1	TRBJ2-5	-	TGCGCCAGCAGACAGGGTACGGAGACCCAGTACTTC	CASRQGTETQYF
14	-	TRBV15	TRBJ2-7	-	TGTGCCACCAGCAGGGCGGGACAGAACCGCGAGCAGTACTTC	CATSRAGQNREQYF
15	-	TRBV7-9	TRBJ1-6	-	TGTGCCAGCAGCTTAGGACTCTCCTATAATTCACCCCTCCACTTT	CASSLGLSYNSPLHF
12	-	TRBV7-3	TRBJ1-6	few	TGTGCCAGCAGCTTACCTAGTTCACCCCTCCACTTT	CASSLPSSPLHF
12	-	TRBV9	TRBJ1-2	-	TGTGCCAGCAGCGTAGGAGGGTATGGCTACACCTTC	CASSVGGYGYTF
15	-	TRBV7-8	TRBJ1-2	-	TGTGCCAGCAGCCCCAGACAGGCCCTACGGTATGGCTACACCTTC	CASSPRQALRYGYTF
17	TRBD1	TRBV24-1	TRBJ2-2	-	TGTGCCACCAGTCATCGGGGGGACAGGGGGAACACCGGGGAGCTGTTTTTT	CATSHRGDRGNTGELFF
13	-	TRBV12-3/TRBV12-4	TRBJ2-5	-	TGTGCCAGCACTAGGGGTAATCAAGAGACCCAGTACTTC	CASTRGNQETQYF
14	-	TRBV24-1	TRBJ2-3	-	TGTGCCACCAGTGATTCTACTCTGGCAGATACGCAGTATTTT	CATSDSTLADTQYF
15	-	TRBV18	TRBJ1-2	-	TGTGCCAGCTCACCATTCGGGGGGCGGCCTAATGGCTACACCTTC	CASSPFGGRPNGYTF
13	TRBD1	TRBV19	TRBJ1-5	-	TGTGCCAGTCGACAGGGTCGGAGCCAGCCCCAGCATTTT	CASRQGRSQPQHF
13	-	TRBV6-5	TRBJ1-1	-	TGTGCCAGCAGTTACCAGTCGAACACTGAAGCTTTCTTT	CASSYQSNTEAFF
13	-	TRBV18	TRBJ1-1	-	TGTGCCAGCTCATTACCAGGGCTCACTGAAGCTTTCTTT	CASSLPGLTEAFF
14	-	TRBV21-1	TRBJ1-4	-	TGTGCCAGCAGCAAAAAACAGTATAATGAAAAACTGTTTTTT	CASSKKQYNEKLFF
13	-	TRBV28	TRBJ1-2	-	TGTGCCAGCAGGGACGGGACAAACTATGGCTACACCTTC	CASRDGTNYGYTF
13	-	TRBV10-3	TRBJ2-3	-	TGTGCCATCTTAGGGGGGGCGACAGATACGCAGTATTTT	CAILGGATDTQYF
15	-	TRBV9	TRBJ1-6	few	TGTGCCAGCAGCTCAGGGCCCGAACCAAATTCACCCCTCCACTTT	CASSSGPEPNSPLHF
15	-	TRBV5-5	TRBJ1-1	once	TGTGCCAGCAGCTTGGGCCCGTGGGGAGGCACTGAAGCTTTCTTT	CASSLGPWGGTEAFF
13	TRBD1	TRBV18	TRBJ1-2	-	TGTGCCAGCTCACCAGACAGGGTGCCTGGCTACACCTTC	CASSPDRVPGYTF
16	-	TRBV7-9	TRBJ2-6	-	TGTGCCAGCATCTCATGGCAGGGATCTGGGGCCAACGTCCTGACTTTC	CASISWQGSGANVLTF
17	TRBD1	TRBV9	TRBJ1-6	few	TGTGCCAGCAGCGTAGCTGTTGGGACAGGGAGGAATTCACCCCTCCACTTT	CASSVAVGTGRNSPLHF
14	TRBD1	TRBV6-5	TRBJ1-2	-	TGTGCCAGCAGACTTCAGGGGGCGTCTTATGGCTACACCTTC	CASRLQGASYGYTF
12	-	TRBV12-3/TRBV12-4	TRBJ1-5	-	TGTGCCAGCAACTGGGGGGATCAGCCCCAGCATTTT	CASNWGDQPQHF
15	-	TRBV7-2	TRBJ1-6	-	TGTGCCAGCAGCTTAGGGGTCGGGGGTAATTCACCCCTCCACTTT	CASSLGVGGNSPLHF